These 20 T cell receptor beta chains came from one sample sequenced in a study of T cells after posttransplantation cyclophosphamide. Clones were sequenced by immunoSEQ multiplex PCR, and TCRdb holds only the in-frame ones, with some missing. The sample has 40,000 or so clones, none seen only once. Source material: PBMCs. These receptors were obtained from a man aged 25 to 40 in good health and a related stem cell transplant donor.

This clone was seen repeatedly, ten times or more. V is TRBV14 and J is TRBJ1-4; D call uncertain. CDR1 is SGHDN and CDR2 is FVKESK in the germline V gene. V lost 4 bases, J lost 7 bases, and 7 bases lay in between. The CDR3 has 12 residues. CDR3: CASSPKGEKLFF. The CDR3 DNA is TGTGCCAGCAGCCCAAAGGGTGAAAAACTGTTTTTT. Full variable domain (remainder filled in from reference TRBV14 and TRBJ1-4): EAGVTQFPSHSVIEKGQTVTLRCDPISGHDNLYWYRRVMGKEIKFLLHFVKESKQDESGMPNNRFLAERTGGTYSTLKVQPAELEDSGVYFCASSPKGEKLFFGSGTQLSVL.

This clone was seen many times. V is TRBV5-4 and J is TRBJ2-3; perhaps TRBD2 as D (6 bases). Germline V gene sequence: CDR1 SGHNT, CDR2 YYREEE (reference sequence). This CDR3 contains 13 residues. Trimming pared 3 bases from V and 4 bases from J, leaving 9 bases between. The CDR3 DNA is TGTGCCAGCAGCTCGACTAGGTCAGATACGCAGTATTTT. This sequence encodes CASSSTRSDTQYF.

This clone was detected many times. The J gene is TRBJ2-4, the V gene TRBV12-3 or TRBV12-4; D is ambiguous. Trimming took 8 bases from V and 0 from J, leaving 17 bases between them. The CDR3 extends over 16 amino acids. Written as DNA, the CDR3 is TGTGCCAGCTCTCGAGTGGGCACACTAGCCAAAAACATTCAGTACTTC. It is translated as CASSRVGTLAKNIQYF.

In this sample, this clone turned up many times. V gene TRBV19 combines with J gene TRBJ2-7; 8 bases align to TRBD2. The CDR3 has 13 amino acids. CDR1 LNHDA and CDR2 SQIVND come from the germline V gene (reference sequence). Losses at the gene ends were 5 bases for V and 3 bases for J; bases not matched to a gene: 3. The CDR3 nucleotides read TGTGCCAGTAGTGCTAGCGGGCACTACGAGCAGTACTTC. It codes for CASSASGHYEQYF.

This clone came up many times. The rearrangement joins TRBV9 to TRBJ1-3; D uncertain. This CDR3 has 12 amino acids. The ends were cut back, 3 bases at V and 3 bases at J, with 4 bases in the middle. Germline CDR1 reads SGDLS; CDR2 reads YYNGEE. CDR3 residues: CASSELGNTIYF. The DNA for the CDR3 is TGTGCCAGCAGCGAACTTGGAAACACCATATATTTT.

This clone was seen ten or more times. The chain recombines TRBV7-3 with TRBJ2-5; maybe TRBD2 (7 bases). Germline V gene lookup returns CDR1 SGHTA and CDR2 FQGTGA. V gave up 5 bases and J gave up 5 bases, with 18 bases separating them. The CDR3 spans 15 residues. The DNA for the CDR3 is TGTGCCAGCAGCCCCAAGATGGGGGGGCTCGAGACCCAGTACTTC. Translated: CASSPKMGGLETQYF. Full variable domain (rest looked up from reference TRBV7-3 and TRBJ2-5): GAGVSQTPSNKVTEKGKYVELRCDPISGHTALYWYRQSLGQGPEFLIYFQGTGAADDSGLPNDRFFAVRPEGSVSTLKIQRTERGDSAVYLCASSPKMGGLETQYFGPGTRLLVL.

This clone was seen many times. The chain joins TRBV6-6 to TRBJ1-2, with 11 bases that match TRBD1. The CDR3 length is 16 residues. Germline-derived CDR1 and CDR2 are MNHNY and SVGAGI (reference sequence). Trimming cost V 6 bases and J 6 bases; bases outside gene matches: 12. The CDR3 loop reads CASRPPSGQGANGYTF. For the CDR3, the DNA is TGTGCCAGCAGACCTCCTTCCGGACAGGGGGCGAATGGCTACACCTTC.

This clone was detected a few times. CDR3 DNA: TGCAGCGTGAGGACAGGGACTAGCACAGATACGCAGTATTTT. Amino acid sequence: CSVRTGTSTDTQYF. The J gene is TRBJ2-3, the V gene TRBV29-1, with 8 positions matching TRBD1. The trim removed 6 bases at V and 0 bases at J, leaving 5 bases unmatched. Per germline, CDR1 SQVTM and CDR2 ANQGSEA. This CDR3 is built from 14 residues.

The rearrangement joins TRBV7-3 to TRBJ1-4; perhaps TRBD1 as D (5 bases). The CDR3 loop spans 15 amino acids. V was trimmed by 5 bases and J by 5 bases, leaving 15 bases between them. Germline V gene data show CDR1 as SGHTA and CDR2 as FQGTGA. CDR3 DNA sequence: TGTGCCAGCAGCGAGAAGACGGGGGGGAATGAAAAACTGTTTTTT. Residues: CASSEKTGGNEKLFF.

Many counts were recorded for this clone. This chain links TRBV6-2 or TRBV6-3 with TRBJ1-4; D ambiguous. V gave up 8 bases and J gave up 5 bases, with 12 bases separating them. The germline gives CDR1 MNHEY, CDR2 SVGEGT. This CDR3 has 13 residues. In DNA form, the CDR3 reads TGTGCCAGCTCTCCTTTGTTGAATGAAAAACTGTTTTTT. This encodes CASSPLLNEKLFF.

In this sample, this clone turned up many times. This chain uses TRBV28 with TRBJ1-1; 9 bases are a match to TRBD1. CDR1 is MDHEN, CDR2 SYDVKM, per germline. This CDR3 has 16 residues. The J segment lost 5 bases and the V segment lost 3 bases, leaving 10 bases of the junction unmatched. The CDR3 loop is CASSFTTGGRGTEAFF. The CDR3 nucleotides are TGTGCCAGCAGTTTTACGACAGGGGGAAGGGGAACTGAAGCTTTCTTT.

In its sample, this clone was seen many times. The chain recombines TRBV12-3 or TRBV12-4 with TRBJ2-7; D perhaps matches TRBD2 (5 bases). The CDR3 contains 15 residues. The V gene lost 3 bases and the J gene lost 7 bases, with 19 bases spanning the gap. CDR3 sequence reads: CASSFDPARAGEQYF. In DNA, the CDR3 is TGTGCCAGCAGTTTTGACCCCGCCCGGGCGGGTGAGCAGTACTTC.

Many counts were recorded for this clone. The V and J genes are TRBV5-1 and TRBJ2-1, with 10 bases that match TRBD1. Germline CDR1 SGHRS, CDR2 YFSETQ. This CDR3 is built from 16 residues. J lost 6 bases, V lost 4 bases, and 10 bases had no gene match. CDR3 region: CASSAWTGGKGNEQFF. The CDR3 DNA reads TGCGCCAGCAGCGCTTGGACAGGGGGTAAGGGCAATGAGCAGTTCTTC.

This clone was observed many times. The chain's CDR3 is CASSPRTVSSTDTQYF. Written as DNA, the CDR3 is TGTGCCAGCAGCCCAAGGACAGTCTCTAGCACAGATACGCAGTATTTT. The chain carries TRBV5-8 and TRBJ2-3, with TRBD1 as a possible D gene (6 bases). The CDR3 runs to 16 residues. V dropped 4 bases and J dropped 0 bases, with 15 bases sitting between them. Germline V lookup: CDR1 SGHTS, CDR2 YDEGEE.

This clone was counted ten times or more. The J gene is TRBJ1-1, the V gene TRBV6-2 or TRBV6-3; TRBD1 might be the D (5 bases). Germline CDR1 reads MNHEY; CDR2 reads SVGEGT. The CDR3 consists of 16 residues. Trimming took 6 bases from V and 6 from J, leaving 23 bases between them. The CDR3 spells CASRRMMEARGAEAFF. DNA for the CDR3: TGTGCCAGCAGACGGATGATGGAGGCCCGAGGGGCTGAAGCTTTCTTT.

This clone came up many times. The J gene is TRBJ2-1, the V gene TRBV6-8; 8 nucleotides agree with TRBD1. Per germline, CDR1 MNHGY and CDR2 SAAAGT. V was pared by 2 bases and J by 3 bases, with 6 bases of the junction left unmatched. The CDR3 totals 16 residues. The CDR3 sequence is CASSYADREDYNEQFF. The CDR3 DNA is TGTGCCAGCAGTTACGCGGACAGGGAAGACTACAATGAGCAGTTCTTC.

In this sample, this clone turned up many times. The chain carries TRBV28 and TRBJ2-7; 7 bases fit TRBD1. Germline CDR1 and CDR2: MDHEN and SYDVKM. This CDR3 region has 15 residues. V lost 3 bases and J lost 0; bases outside the gene matches: 5. CDR3 sequence reads: CASSFPTGVSYEQYF. CDR3 nucleotide sequence: TGTGCCAGCAGTTTCCCAACAGGGGTCTCCTACGAGCAGTACTTC.

This clone came up many times. The chain is built from TRBV5-1 and TRBJ1-1, with D maybe TRBD1 (5 bases). The CDR3 spans 15 residues. The V gene lost 3 bases and the J gene lost 5 bases, with 17 bases spanning the gap. CDR1 and CDR2 from the germline V gene are SGHRS and YFSETQ. CDR3 sequence (DNA): TGCGCCAGCAGCTCTGGCTCGGTTGGGGGGACTGAAGCTTTCTTT. Protein: CASSSGSVGGTEAFF.

This clone appeared many times. This chain joins TRBV7-9 and TRBJ1-2; perhaps TRBD1 as D (6 bases). V lost 5 bases and J 3 bases, leaving 19 bases between the germline ends. The germline CDR1 and CDR2 sequences are SEHNR and FQNEAQ (reference sequence). The CDR3 is 16 amino acids. Here the CDR3 reads CASSPPSPPGDYGYTF. CDR3 bases: TGTGCCAGCAGCCCACCAAGCCCACCAGGGGACTATGGCTACACCTTC. Looking up the rest from reference TRBV7-9 and TRBJ1-2 gives the full variable domain: DTGVSQNPRHKITKRGQNVTFRCDPISEHNRLYWYRQTLGQGPEFLTYFQNEAQLEKSRLLSDRFSAERPKGSFSTLEIQRTEQGDSAMYLCASSPPSPPGDYGYTFGSGTRLTVV.

The gene calls are TRBV28 and TRBJ2-3; TRBD1 matches 8 bases. CDR1 and CDR2 (germline): MDHEN, SYDVKM. Trimming cost V 3 bases and J 2 bases; bases outside gene matches: 4. The CDR3 length is 15 residues. The CDR3 spells CASSFGDRTTDTQYF. CDR3 in DNA: TGTGCCAGCAGTTTTGGGGACAGGACCACAGATACGCAGTATTTT.